This T cell receptor beta chain originates from a study of blood T cell repertoires in COVID-19. Study-wide context: From T cells, B-cell-depleted T cells, or PBMCs came the material, which was cDNA or gDNA.

The CDR3 is made up of 12 amino acids. V was shortened by 7 bases and J by 4 bases, with 10 bases between the two germline ends. Per the germline V gene, CDR1 is MDHEN and CDR2 is SYDVKM. Participants' own reports of clinical history determined their cohort assignment. Those designated as exposed participants met a COVID-19 case within 2 weeks before study entry. How the authors handled the data: By means of reference gene primer amplification, nucleated cell counts were estimated. TCRdb's copy holds only in-frame clones and misses some; the assay was immunoSEQ multiplex PCR. D and trimming were read from the DNA, whereas the V and J calls and clone size are those reported in that table. The sample carries about 140,000 clones, about 84% recorded once.

The source material was PBMCs or T cells enriched from blood (not recorded which). The TCR comes from a young woman who had been exposed to COVID-19. The V and J genes are TRBV28 and TRBJ1-2, with unresolved D. This CDR3 reads CASTSVVYGYTF. The CDR3 region has the DNA TGTGCCAGCACCTCTGTCGTCTATGGCTACACCTTC.